This T cell receptor beta chain was found in a study of shared clonotypes between healthy human individuals. Study-level points and caveats: The donor pool, a small one, limited the genetic and exposure-history diversity represented. Despite large depth, sorted-subset datasets appeared incompletely sequenced.

The repertoire was sequenced with immunoSEQ multiplex PCR; TCRdb's copy has only in-frame clones and lacks some. The sample records about 2.5 million clones, under 95% being singletons. Within Nashville, Tennessee resided all donors, each a Caucasian adult. A CD45RA-negative memory subset and a CD45RA+ naive subset were separated from the CD4+ cells. As regards this clone: The antigen is not known.

The CDR3 spans 15 residues. With V trimmed by 8 bases and J by 7 bases, 9 bases remained unmatched. Germline V CDR1 and CDR2: MDHEN, SYDVKM. Sequencing was done on a sample of naive CD4+ T cells from PBMCs. Regarding subset: CD45RA+ positively selected. The sequence was collected from a man aged 18-30 years in good health. Some clones in this sample may be carry-over from other donors' samples. The chain combines TRBV28 with TRBJ2-1; TRBD2 agrees at 12 bases. CDR3: CASRSSGRGWNEQFF. For the CDR3, the DNA is TGTGCCAGCCGGTCTAGCGGGAGGGGGTGGAATGAGCAGTTCTTC.